The 16 T cell receptor beta chains reported below all come from one sample, sequenced in a study of shared clonotypes between healthy human individuals. Terminally differentiated effector memory CD45RA+ cells were excluded by CCR7 positive selection of CD45RO-negative cells. Data came from immunoSEQ multiplex PCR; TCRdb stores just in-frame clones and leaves some out. The sample has over 2 million clones, roughly 95% seen once; the top ten hold more than 0.95%. Sequencing used naive CD8+ T cells sorted from blood. Receptors were obtained from a man aged 18 to 29 in good health.

The V gene is TRBV4-3, the J gene TRBJ1-1; D unresolved. Germline V gene sequence: CDR1 LGHNA, CDR2 YSLEER. V shed 0 bases and J shed 1 base, with 3 bases lying between them. The CDR3 is made up of 13 amino acids. The CDR3 DNA sequence: TGCGCCAGCAGCCAAGACACGAACACTGAAGCTTTCTTT. This gives the protein CASSQDTNTEAFF.

A remark on this clone: The sample holds other DNA sequences that translate to the same CDR3. The rearrangement links TRBV7-2 to TRBJ2-7; D remains unclear. The V end was cut by 1 base, the J end by 4 bases, with 8 bases between. Per the germline V gene, CDR1 is SGHTA and CDR2 is FQGNSA. The CDR3 spans 13 residues. The CDR3 DNA follows: TGTGCCAGCAGCTTAGTGGACGGTTACGAGCAGTACTTC. This gives the protein CASSLVDGYEQYF.

This rearrangement joins TRBV7-6 to TRBJ2-7, with D perhaps TRBD1 (5 bases). The CDR3 has 16 residues. The germline gives CDR1 SGHVS, CDR2 FNYEAQ. V gave up 2 bases and J gave up 4 bases, with 18 bases separating them. The chain's CDR3 is CASSLFQGPADYEQYF. As DNA, the CDR3 is TGTGCCAGCAGCTTATTTCAGGGCCCGGCGGATTACGAGCAGTACTTC.

The chain employs TRBV28 and TRBJ2-7; 7 bases match TRBD2. Germline values: CDR1 MDHEN, CDR2 SYDVKM. Trimming took 5 bases from V and 0 from J; bases not matched to a gene: 4. The CDR3 is made up of 14 amino acids. The CDR3 spells CASSAPGGSYEQYF. DNA of the CDR3: TGTGCCAGCAGTGCCCCGGGGGGCTCCTACGAGCAGTACTTC. Using reference TRBV28 and TRBJ2-7 for the parts outside the CDR3, the full variable domain is DVKVTQSSRYLVKRTGEKVFLECVQDMDHENMFWYRQDPGLGLRLIYFSYDVKMKEKGDIPEGYSVSREKKERFSLILESASTNQTSMYLCASSAPGGSYEQYFGPGTRLTVT.

The chain is built from TRBV5-6 and TRBJ2-7; no clear D. The V and J ends lost 0 bases and 3 bases respectively, with 10 bases between them. The V gene's germline CDR1 is SGHDT and CDR2 YYEEEE. CDR3 length: 14 residues. CDR3 DNA: TGTGCCAGCAGCTTGGGGCTAACCCACTACGAGCAGTACTTC. It translates to CASSLGLTHYEQYF.

This clone has more than one count but fewer than ten. Within the sample, other DNA sequences also encode this same CDR3. The J gene is TRBJ1-2, the V gene TRBV7-9; 7 bases match TRBD1. Germline trimming cut 5 bases from V and 2 bases from J; bases unmatched to any gene: 2. The CDR3 is made up of 13 amino acids. CDR1 SEHNR and CDR2 FQNEAQ come from the germline V gene (reference sequence). CDR3 DNA: TGTGCCAGCAGCCCGACAGGGAACTATGGCTACACCTTC. It encodes CASSPTGNYGYTF.

This chain connects TRBV4-1 to TRBJ2-1; 10 nucleotides align to TRBD1. Germline V lookup: CDR1 MGHRA, CDR2 YSYEKL. The CDR3 runs 17 residues. Germline trimming cut 3 bases from V and 7 bases from J; bases unmatched to any gene: 12. CDR3 bases: TGCGCCAGCAGCCAGGGCCCGGGACAGGGGTTGGGGAATGAGCAGTTCTTC. Protein sequence: CASSQGPGQGLGNEQFF.

The rearrangement uses TRBV12-5 and TRBJ2-7; the D is unclear. Trimming shortened V by 3 bases and J by 6 bases, and 12 bases separated the two germline ends. Germline V gene data show CDR1 as LGHNT and CDR2 as FRNRAP. The CDR3 runs 13 residues. DNA of the CDR3: TGTGCTAGTGGTTTACTCCCCTCGTCCGAGCAGTACTTC. This sequence encodes CASGLLPSSEQYF. The full variable domain, rest sourced from reference TRBV12-5 and TRBJ2-7, is DARVTQTPRHKVTEMGQEVTMRCQPILGHNTVFWYRQTMMQGLELLAYFRNRAPLDDSGMPKDRFSAEMPDATLATLKIQPSEPRDSAVYFCASGLLPSSEQYFGPGTRLTVT.

The chain combines TRBV7-8 with TRBJ2-1; 7 bases align to TRBD1. Germline trimming cut 5 bases from V and 4 bases from J; bases unmatched to any gene: 8. The CDR3 is 15 residues long. Looked up from germline, CDR1 is SGHVS and CDR2 is FQNEAQ. The CDR3 is CASSPTGEGYNEQFF. In DNA, the CDR3 is TGTGCCAGCAGCCCAACAGGGGAAGGGTACAATGAGCAGTTCTTC.

V and J are TRBV4-3 and TRBJ1-5; D is undetermined. The length of the CDR3 is 15 residues. Trimming cost V 0 bases and J 5 bases, with 11 bases left between them. Germline V gene sequence: CDR1 LGHNA, CDR2 YSLEER. The CDR3 DNA reads as TGCGCCAGCAGCCAAGATCTAGGATTCGATCAGCCCCAGCATTTT. It codes for CASSQDLGFDQPQHF.

The gene calls are TRBV6-4 and TRBJ2-1; no firm D call. CDR1 MRHNA and CDR2 SNTAGT come from the germline V gene. V shed 3 bases and J shed 4 bases, with 13 bases lying between them. CDR3 size: 15 residues. The DNA of the CDR3 is TGTGCCAGCAGTGAATTTCCCAGTGCATACAATGAGCAGTTCTTC. This sequence encodes CASSEFPSAYNEQFF.

The chain recombines TRBV7-6 with TRBJ2-1; 12 bases are a match to TRBD2. Trimming removed 5 bases from V and 4 bases from J; junction bases left unmatched: 3. The CDR3 loop spans 15 amino acids. The germline V gene encodes CDR1 SGHVS and CDR2 FNYEAQ. This chain's CDR3 is CASSRTSGVYNEQFF. The DNA of the CDR3 is TGTGCCAGCAGCCGGACTAGCGGGGTTTACAATGAGCAGTTCTTC.

The chain has TRBV7-8 and TRBJ2-3; D is undetermined. The CDR3 runs to 13 residues. The germline CDR1 and CDR2 sequences are SGHVS and FQNEAQ. Trimming pared 1 base from V and 6 bases from J, leaving 8 bases between. Written as DNA, the CDR3 is TGTGCCAGCAGCTTAGTATTTGGGGATACGCAGTATTTT. Protein: CASSLVFGDTQYF.

This chain connects TRBV6-5 to TRBJ1-3; no reliable D call. CDR3 length: 13 amino acids. The germline V gene has CDR1 MNHEY and CDR2 SVGAGI. Trimming stripped 10 bases from V and 4 bases from J, with 14 bases between. In DNA form, the CDR3 reads TGTGCCACCAAGGCGGGGTCGGGAAACACCATATATTTT. Protein sequence: CATKAGSGNTIYF.

This chain links TRBV27 with TRBJ2-7; D tentatively reads TRBD1 or TRBD2 (6 bases each). The CDR3 totals 15 residues. Germline lookup yields CDR1 MNHEY and CDR2 SMNVEV (reference sequence). V was trimmed by 1 base and J by 5 bases, leaving 15 bases between them. CDR3: CASSLFSGGPHEQYF. CDR3 nucleotide sequence: TGTGCCAGCAGTTTATTTTCCGGGGGCCCCCACGAGCAGTACTTC.

The CDR3 region has the DNA TGTGCCAGCAGCGGGACAGGGTTGCCCCAGCATTTT. Translating gives CASSGTGLPQHF. The V and J genes are TRBV2 and TRBJ1-5; 9 bases map to TRBD1. This CDR3 has 12 residues. In germline, CDR1 is SNHLY, CDR2 FYNNEI. V was clipped by 6 bases and J by 9 bases; unmatched bases: 3.